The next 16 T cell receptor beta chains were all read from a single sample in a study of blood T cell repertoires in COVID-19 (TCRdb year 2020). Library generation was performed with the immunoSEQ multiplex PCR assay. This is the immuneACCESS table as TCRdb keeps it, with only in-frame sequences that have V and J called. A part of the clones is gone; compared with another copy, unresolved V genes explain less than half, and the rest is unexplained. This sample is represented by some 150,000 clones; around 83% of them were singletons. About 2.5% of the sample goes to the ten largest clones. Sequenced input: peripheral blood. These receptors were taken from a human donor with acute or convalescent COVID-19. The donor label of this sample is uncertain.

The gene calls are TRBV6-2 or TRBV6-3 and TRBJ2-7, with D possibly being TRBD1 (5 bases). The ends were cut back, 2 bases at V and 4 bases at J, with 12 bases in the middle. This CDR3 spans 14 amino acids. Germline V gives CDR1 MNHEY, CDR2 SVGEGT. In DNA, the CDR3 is TGTGCCAGCAGTTACGATGGGGCGGTTTACGAGCAGTACGTC. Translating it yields CASSYDGAVYEQYV.

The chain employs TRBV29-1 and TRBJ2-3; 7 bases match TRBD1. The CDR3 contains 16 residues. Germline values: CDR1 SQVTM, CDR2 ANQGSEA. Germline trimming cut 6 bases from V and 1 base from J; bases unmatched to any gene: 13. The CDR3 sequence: CSVYERRDSRTDTQYF. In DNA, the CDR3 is TGCAGCGTCTACGAACGACGGGACAGCCGCACAGATACGCAGTATTTT.

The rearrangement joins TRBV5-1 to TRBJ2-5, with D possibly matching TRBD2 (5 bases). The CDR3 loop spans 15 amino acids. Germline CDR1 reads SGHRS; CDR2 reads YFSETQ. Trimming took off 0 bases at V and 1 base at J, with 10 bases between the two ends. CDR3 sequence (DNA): TGCGCCAGCAGCTTGGGAGCCAGCGGCCAAGAGACCCAGTACTTC. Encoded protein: CASSLGASGQETQYF.

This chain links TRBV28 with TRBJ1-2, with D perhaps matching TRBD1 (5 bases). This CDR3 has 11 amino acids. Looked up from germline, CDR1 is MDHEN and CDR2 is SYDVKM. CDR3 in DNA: TGTGCAACCGCGGGGGTATGGGGCTACACCTTC. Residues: CATAGVWGYTF.

The CDR3, as DNA: TGTGCCAGCAGTTTACTACAGGATCGGTCACCCCTCCACTTT. This encodes CASSLLQDRSPLHF. This chain uses TRBV28 with TRBJ1-6; D may be TRBD1 (5 bases). The CDR3 runs 14 residues. V was clipped by 2 bases and J by 10 bases, with 12 bases between them. Germline lookup yields CDR1 MDHEN and CDR2 SYDVKM.

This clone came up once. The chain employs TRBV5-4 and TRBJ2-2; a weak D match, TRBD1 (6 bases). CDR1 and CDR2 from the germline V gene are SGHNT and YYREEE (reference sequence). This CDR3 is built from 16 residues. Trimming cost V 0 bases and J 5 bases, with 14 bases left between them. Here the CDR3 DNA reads TGTGCCAGCAGCTTGGATAGGGGGACGTGGACCGGGGAGCTGTTTTTT. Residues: CASSLDRGTWTGELFF.

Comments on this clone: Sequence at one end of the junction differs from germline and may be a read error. CDR3 in DNA: TGTGCTAGCAGCCCAGGGACAGGGAGTAGCAATGAGCAGTTCTTC. Translated, it gives CASSPGTGSSNEQFF. The chain uses TRBV7-7 and TRBJ2-1, with 9 bases fitting TRBD1. The CDR3 runs 15 residues. The germline gives CDR1 SSHAT, CDR2 FNYEAQ (reference sequence).

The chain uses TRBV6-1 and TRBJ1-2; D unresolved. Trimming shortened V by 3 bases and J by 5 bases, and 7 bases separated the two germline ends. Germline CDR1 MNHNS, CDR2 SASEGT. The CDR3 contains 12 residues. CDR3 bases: TGTGCCAGCAGTGAGACACCGTATGGCTACACCTTC. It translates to CASSETPYGYTF.

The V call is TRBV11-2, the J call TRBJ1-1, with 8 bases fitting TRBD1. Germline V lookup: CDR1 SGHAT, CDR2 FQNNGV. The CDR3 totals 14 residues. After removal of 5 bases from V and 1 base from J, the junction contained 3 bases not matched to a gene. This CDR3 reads CASSPDRGNTEAFF. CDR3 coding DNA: TGTGCCAGCAGCCCTGACAGGGGGAACACTGAAGCTTTCTTT.

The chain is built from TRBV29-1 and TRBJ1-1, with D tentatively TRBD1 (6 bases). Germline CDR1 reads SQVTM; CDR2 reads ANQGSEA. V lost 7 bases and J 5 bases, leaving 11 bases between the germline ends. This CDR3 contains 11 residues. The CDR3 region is CSAYRGTEAFF. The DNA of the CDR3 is TGCAGCGCCTATAGGGGGACTGAAGCTTTCTTT.

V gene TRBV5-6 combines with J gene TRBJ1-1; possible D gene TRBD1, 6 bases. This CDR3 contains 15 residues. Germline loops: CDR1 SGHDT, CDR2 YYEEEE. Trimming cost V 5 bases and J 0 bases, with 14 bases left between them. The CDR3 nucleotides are TGTGCCAGCAGTCGAACGGGACACCTGAACACTGAAGCTTTCTTT. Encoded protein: CASSRTGHLNTEAFF.

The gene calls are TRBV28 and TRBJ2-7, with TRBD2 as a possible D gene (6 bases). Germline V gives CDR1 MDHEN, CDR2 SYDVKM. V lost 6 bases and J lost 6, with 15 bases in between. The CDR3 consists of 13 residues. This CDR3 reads CASRARLVGEQYF. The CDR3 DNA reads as TGTGCCAGCAGGGCCCGACTAGTAGGCGAGCAGTACTTC.

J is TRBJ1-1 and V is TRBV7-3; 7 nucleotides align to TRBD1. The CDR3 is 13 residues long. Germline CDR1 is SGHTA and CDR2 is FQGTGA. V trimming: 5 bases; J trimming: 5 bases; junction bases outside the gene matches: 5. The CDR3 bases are TGTGCCAGCAGCCTAGACAGGGAGACTGAAGCTTTCTTT. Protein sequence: CASSLDRETEAFF.

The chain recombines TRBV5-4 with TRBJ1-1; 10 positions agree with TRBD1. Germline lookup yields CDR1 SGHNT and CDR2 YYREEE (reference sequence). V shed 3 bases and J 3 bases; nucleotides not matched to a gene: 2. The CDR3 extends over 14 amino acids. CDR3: CASSWGTGDTEAFF. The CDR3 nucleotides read TGTGCCAGCAGCTGGGGGACAGGGGACACTGAAGCTTTCTTT. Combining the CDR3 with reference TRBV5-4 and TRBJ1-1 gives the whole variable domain ETGVTQSPTHLIKTRGQQVTLRCSSQSGHNTVSWYQQALGQGPQFIFQYYREEENGRGNFPPRFSGLQFPNYSSELNVNALELDDSALYLCASSWGTGDTEAFFGQGTRLTVV.

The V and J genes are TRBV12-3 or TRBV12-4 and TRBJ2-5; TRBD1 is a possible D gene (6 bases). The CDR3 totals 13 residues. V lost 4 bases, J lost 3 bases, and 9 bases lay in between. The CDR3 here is CASSSPGEETQYF. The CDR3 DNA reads TGTGCCAGCAGTTCTCCAGGGGAAGAGACCCAGTACTTC.

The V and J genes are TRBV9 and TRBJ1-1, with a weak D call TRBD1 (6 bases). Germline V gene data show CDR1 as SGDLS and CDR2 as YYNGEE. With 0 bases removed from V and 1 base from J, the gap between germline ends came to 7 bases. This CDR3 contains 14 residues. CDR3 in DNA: TGTGCCAGCAGCGTAGGACAGGCGAACACTGAAGCTTTCTTT. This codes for CASSVGQANTEAFF.